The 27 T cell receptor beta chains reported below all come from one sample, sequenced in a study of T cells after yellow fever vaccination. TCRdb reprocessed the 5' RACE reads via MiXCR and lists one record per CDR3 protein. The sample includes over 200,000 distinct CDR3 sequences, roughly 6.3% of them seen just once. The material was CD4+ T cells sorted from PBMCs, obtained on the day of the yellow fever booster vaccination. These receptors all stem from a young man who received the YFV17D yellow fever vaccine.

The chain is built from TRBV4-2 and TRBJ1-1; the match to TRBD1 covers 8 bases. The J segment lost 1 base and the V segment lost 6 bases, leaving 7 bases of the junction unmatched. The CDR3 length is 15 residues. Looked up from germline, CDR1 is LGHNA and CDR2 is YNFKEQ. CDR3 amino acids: CASRPGDRQNTEAFF. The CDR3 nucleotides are TGTGCCAGCAGGCCAGGGGACAGGCAGAACACTGAAGCTTTCTTT.

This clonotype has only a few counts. The chain's CDR3 is CASSQSALAGATDTQYF. The CDR3 nucleotides read TGCGCCAGCAGTCAATCGGCCCTAGCGGGAGCGACAGATACGCAGTATTTT. This chain connects TRBV23-1 to TRBJ2-3; 10 positions agree with TRBD2. TRBV23-1 is an open reading frame, and its role is uncertain. This CDR3 region has 17 residues. V gave up 0 bases and J gave up 3 bases; unmatched junction bases: 6.

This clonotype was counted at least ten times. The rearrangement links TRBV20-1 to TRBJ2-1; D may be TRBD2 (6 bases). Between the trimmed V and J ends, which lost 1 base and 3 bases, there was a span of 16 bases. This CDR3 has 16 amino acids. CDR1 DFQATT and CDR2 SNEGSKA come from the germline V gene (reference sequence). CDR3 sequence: CSARVFSGRSYNEQFF. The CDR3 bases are TGCAGTGCTAGAGTTTTTAGCGGAAGGAGCTACAATGAGCAGTTCTTC.

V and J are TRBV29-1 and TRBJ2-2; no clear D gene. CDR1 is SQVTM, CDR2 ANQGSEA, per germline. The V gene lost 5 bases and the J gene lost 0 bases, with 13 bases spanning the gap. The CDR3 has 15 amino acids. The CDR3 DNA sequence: TGCAGCGTTCGGTCGGGCCTTACGAACACCGGGGAGCTGTTTTTT. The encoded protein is CSVRSGLTNTGELFF.

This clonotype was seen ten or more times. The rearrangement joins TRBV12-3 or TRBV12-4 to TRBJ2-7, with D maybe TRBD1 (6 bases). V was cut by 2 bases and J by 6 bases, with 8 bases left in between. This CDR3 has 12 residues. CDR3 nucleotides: TGTGCCAGCAGTTTATCAGGGGCCGAGCAGTACTTC. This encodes CASSLSGAEQYF.

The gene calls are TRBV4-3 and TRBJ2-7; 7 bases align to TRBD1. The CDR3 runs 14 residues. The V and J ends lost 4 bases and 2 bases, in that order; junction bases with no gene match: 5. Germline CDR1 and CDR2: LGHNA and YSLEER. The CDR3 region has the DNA TGCGCCAGCAGCCCCGGGACAGAGACCTACGAGCAGTACTTC. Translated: CASSPGTETYEQYF.

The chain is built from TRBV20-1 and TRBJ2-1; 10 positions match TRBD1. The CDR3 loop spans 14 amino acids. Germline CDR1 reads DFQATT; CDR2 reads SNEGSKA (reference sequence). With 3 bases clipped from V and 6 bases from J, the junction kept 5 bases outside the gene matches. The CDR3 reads CSASARTGGNEQFF. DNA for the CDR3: TGCAGTGCTAGCGCCCGGACAGGGGGCAATGAGCAGTTCTTC.

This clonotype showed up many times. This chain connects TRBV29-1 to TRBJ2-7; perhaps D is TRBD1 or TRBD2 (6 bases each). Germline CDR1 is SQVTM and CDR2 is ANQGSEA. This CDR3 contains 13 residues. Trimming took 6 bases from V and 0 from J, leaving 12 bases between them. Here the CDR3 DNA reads TGCAGCGTCCGAGGGGGGCGCTCCTACGAGCAGTACTTC. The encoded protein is CSVRGGRSYEQYF.

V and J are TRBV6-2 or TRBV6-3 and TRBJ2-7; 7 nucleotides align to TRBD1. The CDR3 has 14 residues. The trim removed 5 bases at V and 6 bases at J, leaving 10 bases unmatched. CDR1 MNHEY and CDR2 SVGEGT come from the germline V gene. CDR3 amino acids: CASSASTGVVEQYF. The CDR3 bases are TGTGCCAGCAGTGCCTCAACAGGGGTCGTCGAGCAGTACTTC.

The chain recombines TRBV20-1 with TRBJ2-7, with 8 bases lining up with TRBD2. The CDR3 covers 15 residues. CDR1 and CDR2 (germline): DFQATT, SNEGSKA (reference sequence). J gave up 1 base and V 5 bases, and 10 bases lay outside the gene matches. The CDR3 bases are TGCAGTGCTCAGCAGGGTACTAGCGGTTCCTACGAGCAGTACTTC. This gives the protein CSAQQGTSGSYEQYF.

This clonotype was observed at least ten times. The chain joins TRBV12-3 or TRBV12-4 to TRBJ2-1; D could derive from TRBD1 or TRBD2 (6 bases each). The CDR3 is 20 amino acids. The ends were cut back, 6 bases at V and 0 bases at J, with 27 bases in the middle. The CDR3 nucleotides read TGTGCCAGCAGCTCCCGGGGGCAGGGTTCGGGACGGGGCTCCTACAATGAGCAGTTCTTC. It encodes CASSSRGQGSGRGSYNEQFF.

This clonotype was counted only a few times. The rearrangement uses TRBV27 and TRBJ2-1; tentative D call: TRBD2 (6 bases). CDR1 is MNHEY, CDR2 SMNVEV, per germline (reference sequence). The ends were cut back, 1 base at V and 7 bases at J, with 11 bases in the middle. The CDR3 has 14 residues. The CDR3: CASSLWGDLNEQFF. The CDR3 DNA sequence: TGTGCCAGCAGTTTATGGGGGGATTTAAATGAGCAGTTCTTC.

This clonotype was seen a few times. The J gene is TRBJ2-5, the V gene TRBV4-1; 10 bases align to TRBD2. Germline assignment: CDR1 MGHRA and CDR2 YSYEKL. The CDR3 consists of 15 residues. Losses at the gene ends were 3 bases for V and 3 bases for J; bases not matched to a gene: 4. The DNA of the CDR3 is TGCGCCAGCAGCCAGGCAGGGACTAGCGAAGAGACCCAGTACTTC. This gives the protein CASSQAGTSEETQYF.

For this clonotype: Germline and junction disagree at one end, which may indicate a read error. The CDR3 loop is CAISLVAPGGAGVRETQYF. The CDR3 DNA sequence: TGTGCCATCAGTTTAGTGGCCCCCGGCGGCGCGGGAGTACGTGAGACCCAGTACTTC. The chain combines TRBV12-3 or TRBV12-4 with TRBJ2-5; 7 nucleotides align to TRBD2. This CDR3 comprises 19 residues.

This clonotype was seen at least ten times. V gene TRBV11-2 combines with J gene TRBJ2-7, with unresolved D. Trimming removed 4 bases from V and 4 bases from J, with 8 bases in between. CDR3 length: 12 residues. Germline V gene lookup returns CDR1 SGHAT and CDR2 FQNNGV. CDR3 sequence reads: CASSSAGYEQYF. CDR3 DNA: TGTGCCAGCAGCTCAGCCGGATACGAGCAGTACTTC.

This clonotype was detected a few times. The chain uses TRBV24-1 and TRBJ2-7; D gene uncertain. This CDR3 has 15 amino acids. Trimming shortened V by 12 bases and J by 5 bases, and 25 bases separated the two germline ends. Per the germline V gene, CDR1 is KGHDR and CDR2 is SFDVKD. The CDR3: CAPHTGLAASHEQYF. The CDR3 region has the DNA TGTGCCCCACATACCGGGCTTGCGGCATCTCACGAGCAGTACTTC.

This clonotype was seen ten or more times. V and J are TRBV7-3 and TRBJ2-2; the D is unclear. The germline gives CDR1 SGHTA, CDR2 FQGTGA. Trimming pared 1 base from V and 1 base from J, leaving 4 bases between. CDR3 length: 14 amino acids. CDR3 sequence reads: CASSLIRNTGELFF. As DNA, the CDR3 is TGTGCCAGCAGCTTAATCAGGAACACCGGGGAGCTGTTTTTT.

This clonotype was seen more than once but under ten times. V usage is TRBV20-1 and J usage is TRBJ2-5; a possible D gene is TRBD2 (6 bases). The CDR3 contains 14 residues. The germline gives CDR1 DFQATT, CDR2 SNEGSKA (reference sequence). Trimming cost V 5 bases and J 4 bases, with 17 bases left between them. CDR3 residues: CSAYPPGVTETQYF. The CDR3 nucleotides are TGCAGTGCTTACCCTCCGGGAGTCACAGAGACCCAGTACTTC.

The CDR3 loop is CASSPQGVWEQFF. The CDR3 bases are TGTGCCTCCTCCCCACAGGGGGTGTGGGAGCAGTTCTTC. The chain carries TRBV3-1 and TRBJ2-1; 8 nucleotides line up with TRBD1. CDR3 length equals 13 residues. The V gene's germline CDR1 is LGHDT and CDR2 YNNKEL (reference sequence). V dropped 11 bases and J dropped 10; count of bases not matched to a gene: 13.

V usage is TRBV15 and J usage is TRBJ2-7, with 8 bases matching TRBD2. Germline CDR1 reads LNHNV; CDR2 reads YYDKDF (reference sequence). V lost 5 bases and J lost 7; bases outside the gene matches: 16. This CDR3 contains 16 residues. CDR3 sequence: CATSGQTSASLGEQYF. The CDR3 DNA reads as TGTGCCACCAGCGGCCAGACTAGCGCCTCACTTGGGGAGCAGTACTTC.

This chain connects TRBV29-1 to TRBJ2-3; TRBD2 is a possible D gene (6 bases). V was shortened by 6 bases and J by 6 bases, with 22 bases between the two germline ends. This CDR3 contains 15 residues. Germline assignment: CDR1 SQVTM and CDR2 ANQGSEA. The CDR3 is CSVDGARGPSDTQYF. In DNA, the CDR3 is TGCAGCGTAGATGGGGCGCGGGGCCCCAGCGATACGCAGTATTTT.

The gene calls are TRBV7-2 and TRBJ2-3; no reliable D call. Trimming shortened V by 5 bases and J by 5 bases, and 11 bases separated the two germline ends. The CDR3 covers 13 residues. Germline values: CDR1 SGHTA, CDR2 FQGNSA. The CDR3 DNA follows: TGTGCCAGCAGCACAACAAGGCTAGATACGCAGTATTTT. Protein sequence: CASSTTRLDTQYF.

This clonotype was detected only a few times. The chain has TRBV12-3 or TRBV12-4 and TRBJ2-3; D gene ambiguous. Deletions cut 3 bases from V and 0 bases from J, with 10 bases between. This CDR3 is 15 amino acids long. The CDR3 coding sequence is TGTGCCAGCAGTTTCGTGTCCCCTAGCACAGATACGCAGTATTTT. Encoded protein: CASSFVSPSTDTQYF.

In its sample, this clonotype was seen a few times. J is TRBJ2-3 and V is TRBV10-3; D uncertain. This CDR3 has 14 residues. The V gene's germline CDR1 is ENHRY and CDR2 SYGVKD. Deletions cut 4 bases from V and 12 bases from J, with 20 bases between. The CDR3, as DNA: TGTGCCATCAGTGGGGAAGGGTGGCAGATGCAACAGTATTTT. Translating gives CAISGEGWQMQQYF.

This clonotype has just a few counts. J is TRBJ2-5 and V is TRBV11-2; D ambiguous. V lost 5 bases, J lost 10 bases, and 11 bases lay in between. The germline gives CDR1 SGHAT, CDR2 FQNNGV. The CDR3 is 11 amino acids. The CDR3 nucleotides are TGTGCCAGCAGCCCACTGTTGGACCAGTACTTC. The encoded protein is CASSPLLDQYF.

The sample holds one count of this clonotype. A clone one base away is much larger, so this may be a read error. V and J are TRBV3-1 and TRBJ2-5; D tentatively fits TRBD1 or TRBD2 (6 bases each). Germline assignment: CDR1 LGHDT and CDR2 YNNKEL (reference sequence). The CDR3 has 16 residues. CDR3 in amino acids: CAGSQDPGGRQETQYF. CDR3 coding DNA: TGTGCCGGCAGCCAAGATCCTGGGGGGCGGCAAGAGACCCAGTACTTC.

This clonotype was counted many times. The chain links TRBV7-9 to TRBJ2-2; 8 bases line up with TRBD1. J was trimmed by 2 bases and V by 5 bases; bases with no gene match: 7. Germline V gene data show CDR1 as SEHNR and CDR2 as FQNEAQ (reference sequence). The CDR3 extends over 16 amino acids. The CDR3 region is CASSPGTGHNTGELFF. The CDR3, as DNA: TGTGCCAGCAGCCCCGGGACAGGTCACAACACCGGGGAGCTGTTTTTT.